This T cell receptor (beta chain) was documented in a study of cytomegalovirus exposure and HLA in healthy donors. Study observations and caveats: The study had only CMV serostatus as immune exposure information. An ancestry cluster, one associated with Asian ancestry, reportedly showed fewer N-insertions than the roughly 670-donor mean in a later analysis. In a later analysis, TCR association rates varied by HLA locus: DRB1 most, HLA-C fewest.

A multiplex PCR was run with 60 Vbeta primers and 13 Jbeta primers. The protocol was immunoSEQ multiplex PCR, while the TCRdb copy is restricted to in-frame clones and leaves out a portion. The sample includes 73,000 or so clones, 81% of them seen just once. V was pared by 1 base and J by 7 bases, with 2 bases between. The CDR3 is 12 amino acids. Germline values: CDR1 SGHDN, CDR2 FVKESK. In regard to this clone: What it binds is unknown.

The source of this sequence is a human donor in good health. The chain has TRBV14 and TRBJ1-6; D is undetermined. The sequenced sample consisted of PBMCs. For the CDR3, the DNA is TGTGCCAGCAGCCAAGTAAATTCACCCCTCCACTTT. Protein sequence: CASSQVNSPLHF.